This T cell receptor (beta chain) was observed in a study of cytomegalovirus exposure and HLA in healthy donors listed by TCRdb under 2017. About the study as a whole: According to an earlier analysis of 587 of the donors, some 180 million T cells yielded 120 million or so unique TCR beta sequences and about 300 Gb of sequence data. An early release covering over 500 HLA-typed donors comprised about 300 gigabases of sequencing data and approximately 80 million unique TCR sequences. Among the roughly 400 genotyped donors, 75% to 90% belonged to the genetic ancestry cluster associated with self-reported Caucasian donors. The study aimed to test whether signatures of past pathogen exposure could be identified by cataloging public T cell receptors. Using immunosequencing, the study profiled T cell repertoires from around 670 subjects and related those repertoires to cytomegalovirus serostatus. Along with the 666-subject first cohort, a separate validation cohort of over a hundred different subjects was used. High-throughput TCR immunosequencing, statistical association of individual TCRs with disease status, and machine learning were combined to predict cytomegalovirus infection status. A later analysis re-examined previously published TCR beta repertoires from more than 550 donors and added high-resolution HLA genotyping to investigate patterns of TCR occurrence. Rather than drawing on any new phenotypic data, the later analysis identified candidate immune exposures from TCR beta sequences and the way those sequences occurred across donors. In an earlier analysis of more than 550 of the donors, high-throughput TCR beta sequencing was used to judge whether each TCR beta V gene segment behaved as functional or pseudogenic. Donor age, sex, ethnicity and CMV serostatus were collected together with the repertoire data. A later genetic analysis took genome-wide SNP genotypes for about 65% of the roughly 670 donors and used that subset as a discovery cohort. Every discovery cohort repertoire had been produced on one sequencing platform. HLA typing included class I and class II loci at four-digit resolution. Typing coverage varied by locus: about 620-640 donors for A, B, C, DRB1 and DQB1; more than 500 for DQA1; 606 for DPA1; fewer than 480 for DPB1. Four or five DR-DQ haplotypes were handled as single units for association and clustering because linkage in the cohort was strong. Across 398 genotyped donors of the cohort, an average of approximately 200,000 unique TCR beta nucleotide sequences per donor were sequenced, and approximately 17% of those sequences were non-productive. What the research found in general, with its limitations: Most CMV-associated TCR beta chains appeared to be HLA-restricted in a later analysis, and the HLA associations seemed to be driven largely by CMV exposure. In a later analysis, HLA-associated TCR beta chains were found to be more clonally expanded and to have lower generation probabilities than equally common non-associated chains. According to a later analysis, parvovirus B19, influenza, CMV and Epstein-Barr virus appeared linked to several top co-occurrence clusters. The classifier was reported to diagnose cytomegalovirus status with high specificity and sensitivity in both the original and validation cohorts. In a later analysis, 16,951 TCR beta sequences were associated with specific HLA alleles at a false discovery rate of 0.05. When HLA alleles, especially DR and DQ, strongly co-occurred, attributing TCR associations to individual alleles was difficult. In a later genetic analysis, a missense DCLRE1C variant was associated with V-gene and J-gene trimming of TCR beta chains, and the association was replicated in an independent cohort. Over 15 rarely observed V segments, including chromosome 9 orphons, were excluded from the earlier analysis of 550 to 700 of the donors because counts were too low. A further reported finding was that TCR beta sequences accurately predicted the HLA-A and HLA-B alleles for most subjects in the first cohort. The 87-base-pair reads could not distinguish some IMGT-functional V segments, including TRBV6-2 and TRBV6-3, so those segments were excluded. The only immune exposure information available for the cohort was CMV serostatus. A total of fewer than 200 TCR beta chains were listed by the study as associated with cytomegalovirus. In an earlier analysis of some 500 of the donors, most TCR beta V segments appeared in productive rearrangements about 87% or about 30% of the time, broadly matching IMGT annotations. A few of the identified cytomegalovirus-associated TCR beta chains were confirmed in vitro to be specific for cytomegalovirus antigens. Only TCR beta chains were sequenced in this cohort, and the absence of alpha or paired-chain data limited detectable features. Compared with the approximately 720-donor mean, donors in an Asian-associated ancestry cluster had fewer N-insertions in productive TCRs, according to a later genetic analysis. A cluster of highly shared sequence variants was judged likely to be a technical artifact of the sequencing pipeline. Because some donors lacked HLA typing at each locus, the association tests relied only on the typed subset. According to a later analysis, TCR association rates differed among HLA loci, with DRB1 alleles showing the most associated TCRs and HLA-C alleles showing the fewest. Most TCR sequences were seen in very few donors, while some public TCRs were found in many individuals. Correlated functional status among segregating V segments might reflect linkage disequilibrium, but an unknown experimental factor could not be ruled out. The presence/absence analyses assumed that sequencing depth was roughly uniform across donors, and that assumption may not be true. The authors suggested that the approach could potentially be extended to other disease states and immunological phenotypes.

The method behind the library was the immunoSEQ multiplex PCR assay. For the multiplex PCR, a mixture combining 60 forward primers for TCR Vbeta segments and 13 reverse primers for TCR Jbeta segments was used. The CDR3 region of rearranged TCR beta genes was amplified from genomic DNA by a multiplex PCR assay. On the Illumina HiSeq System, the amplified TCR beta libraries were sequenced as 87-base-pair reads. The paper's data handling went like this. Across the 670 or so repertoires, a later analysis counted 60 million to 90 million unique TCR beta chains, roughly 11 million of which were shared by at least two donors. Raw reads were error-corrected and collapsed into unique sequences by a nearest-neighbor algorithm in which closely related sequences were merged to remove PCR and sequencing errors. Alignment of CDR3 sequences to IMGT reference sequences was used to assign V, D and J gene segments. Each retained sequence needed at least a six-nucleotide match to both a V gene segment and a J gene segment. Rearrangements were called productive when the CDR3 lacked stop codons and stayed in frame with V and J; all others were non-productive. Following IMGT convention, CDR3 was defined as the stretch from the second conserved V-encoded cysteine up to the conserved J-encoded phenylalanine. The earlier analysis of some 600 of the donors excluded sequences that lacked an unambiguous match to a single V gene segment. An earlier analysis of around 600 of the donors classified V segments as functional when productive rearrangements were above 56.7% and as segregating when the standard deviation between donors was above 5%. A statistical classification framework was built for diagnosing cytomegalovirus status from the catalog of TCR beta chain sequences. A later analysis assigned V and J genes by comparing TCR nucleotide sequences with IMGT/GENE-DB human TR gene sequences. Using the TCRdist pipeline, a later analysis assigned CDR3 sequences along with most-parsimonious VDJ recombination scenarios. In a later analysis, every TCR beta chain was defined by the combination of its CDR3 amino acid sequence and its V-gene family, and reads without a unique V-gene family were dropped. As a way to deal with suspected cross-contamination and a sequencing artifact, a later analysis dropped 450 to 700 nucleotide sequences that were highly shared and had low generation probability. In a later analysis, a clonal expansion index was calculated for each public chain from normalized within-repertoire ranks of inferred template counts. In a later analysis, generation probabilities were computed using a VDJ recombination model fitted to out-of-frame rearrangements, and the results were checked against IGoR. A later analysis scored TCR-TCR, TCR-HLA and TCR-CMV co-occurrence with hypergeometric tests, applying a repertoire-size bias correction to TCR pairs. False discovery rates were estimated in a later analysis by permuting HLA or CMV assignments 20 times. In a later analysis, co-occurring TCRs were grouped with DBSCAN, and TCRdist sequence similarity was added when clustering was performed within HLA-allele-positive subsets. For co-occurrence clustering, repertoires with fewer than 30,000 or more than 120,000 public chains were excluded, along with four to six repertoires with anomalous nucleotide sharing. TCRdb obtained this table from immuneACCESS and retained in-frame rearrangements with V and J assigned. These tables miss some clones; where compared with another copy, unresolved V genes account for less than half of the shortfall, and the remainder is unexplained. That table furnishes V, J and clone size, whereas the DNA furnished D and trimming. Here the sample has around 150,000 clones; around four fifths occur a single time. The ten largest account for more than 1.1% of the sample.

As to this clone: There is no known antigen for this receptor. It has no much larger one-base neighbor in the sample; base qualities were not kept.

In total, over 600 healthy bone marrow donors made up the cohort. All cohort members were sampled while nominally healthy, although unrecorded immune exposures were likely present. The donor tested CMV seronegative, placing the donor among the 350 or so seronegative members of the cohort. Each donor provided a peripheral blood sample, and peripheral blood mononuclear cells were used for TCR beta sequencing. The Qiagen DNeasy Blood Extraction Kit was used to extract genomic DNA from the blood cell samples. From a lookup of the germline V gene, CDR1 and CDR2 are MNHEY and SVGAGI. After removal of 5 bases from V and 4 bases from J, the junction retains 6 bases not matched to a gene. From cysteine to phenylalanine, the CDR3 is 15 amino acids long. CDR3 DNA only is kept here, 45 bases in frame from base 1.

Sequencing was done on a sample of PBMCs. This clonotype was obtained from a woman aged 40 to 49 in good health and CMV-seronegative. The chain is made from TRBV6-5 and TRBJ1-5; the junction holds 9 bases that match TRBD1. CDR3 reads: CASSPTGGANQPQHF. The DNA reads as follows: TGTGCCAGCAGTCCTACAGGGGGCGCGAATCAGCCCCAGCATTTT.